The T cell receptor (beta chain) described here comes from a study of cytomegalovirus exposure and HLA in healthy donors. Looking at the study overall: Genotyping showed roughly 81% of 398 donors falling in the Caucasian-associated ancestry cluster. Study-level results: There were reportedly fewer N-insertions in an Asian-associated ancestry cluster than the roughly 670-donor mean, in a later analysis.

A multiplex PCR was run with 60 Vbeta primers and 13 Jbeta primers. Produced via immunoSEQ multiplex PCR; TCRdb's table is partial and in-frame only. The sample carries about 63,000 clones, more than 70% recorded once. V gave up 5 bases and J gave up 2 bases; unmatched junction bases: 8. This CDR3 comprises 15 residues. Germline CDR1 is MNHEY and CDR2 is SVGAGI. To note about this clone: Its antigen is undetermined.

The chain uses TRBV6-5 and TRBJ1-1, with 7 bases matching TRBD1. The receptor comes from a man in his forties or fifties in good health and CMV-seropositive. Sequenced: PBMCs. The CDR3 spells CASSKQTGANTEAFF. The CDR3 DNA follows: TGTGCCAGCAGTAAACAAACAGGGGCCAACACTGAAGCTTTCTTT.